This TCR beta chain is from a study of blood T cell repertoires in COVID-19. Across the whole study: From the United States, Italy and Spain came samples of acute and convalescent COVID-19. Nucleic acid was either cDNA or gDNA, and it came from T cells, B-cell-depleted T cells, or PBMCs.

Methods used by the authors: Reference gene primer amplification gave estimated nucleated cell counts. Produced via immunoSEQ multiplex PCR; TCRdb's table is partial and in-frame only. V, J and clone size derive from that table, while D and trimming were established from the DNA sequence. This table has some 350,000 clones, about 93% appearing once. This CDR3 is 14 amino acids long. Unmatched junction bases numbered 5, after V lost 7 bases and J lost 3 bases. In germline, CDR1 is SNHLY, CDR2 FYNNEI. This TCR was sampled from a woman younger than 30 who had recovered from COVID-19. Sequencing was carried out using peripheral blood. This rearrangement joins TRBV2 to TRBJ2-1, with 8 bases matching TRBD2. The CDR3 reads CASTPTSVYNEQFF. As DNA, the CDR3 is TGTGCCAGCACTCCGACTAGCGTCTACAATGAGCAGTTCTTC.